This TCR beta chain appears in the sequencing data of a study of regulatory T cells in long-lasting Graves disease. Assembly of TCR beta libraries relied on iRepertoire HTBI primers together with Arm-PCR of CDR3 regions. TCRdb passed the multiplex PCR reads through MiXCR, listing each CDR3 protein once. The table has 400,000 to 500,000 distinct CDR3 sequences, 15% seen once. This CDR3 spans 15 amino acids. After removal of 4 bases from V and 7 bases from J, the junction contained 6 bases not matched to a gene. CDR1 LGHDT and CDR2 YNNKEL come from the germline V gene (reference sequence). Time point: newly diagnosed GD, antithyroid drugs for less than 3 months. RNA from PBMCs was the source of the TCR library. Study findings and constraints: Newly diagnosed Graves' patients exceeded persistent ones in TCR diversity.

Ten or more counts support this clonotype. No antigen is known for it. These data also formed part of another study, on T cells in Graves' hyperthyroidism and ophthalmopathy.

The sequence derives from a woman aged 30 to 39 with Graves disease. The input for sequencing was peripheral blood mononuclear cells (PBMCs), taken at new diagnosis, from a patient treated with antithyroid drugs. The V call is TRBV3-1, the J call TRBJ1-5; 11 nucleotides align to TRBD1. As DNA, the CDR3 is TGTGCCAGCAGCCCCGGACAGGGGGCGAGGCAGCCCCAGCATTTT. It codes for CASSPGQGARQPQHF.